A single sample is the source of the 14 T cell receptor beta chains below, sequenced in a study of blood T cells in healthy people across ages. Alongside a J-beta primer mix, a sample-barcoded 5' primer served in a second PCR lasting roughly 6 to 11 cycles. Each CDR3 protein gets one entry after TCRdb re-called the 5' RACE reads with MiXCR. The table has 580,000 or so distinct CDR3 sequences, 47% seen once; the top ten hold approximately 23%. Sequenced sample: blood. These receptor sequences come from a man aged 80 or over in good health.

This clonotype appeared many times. CDR3 sequence: CASSDLNGDGYTF. For the CDR3, the DNA is TGTGCCAGCAGTGACCTGAACGGGGATGGCTACACCTTC. The chain couples TRBV6-6 to TRBJ1-2; no reliable D call. Germline V gene data show CDR1 as MNHNY and CDR2 as SVGAGI (reference sequence). Trimming left V 5 bases short and J 6 bases short, with 13 bases between. CDR3 length equals 13 residues.

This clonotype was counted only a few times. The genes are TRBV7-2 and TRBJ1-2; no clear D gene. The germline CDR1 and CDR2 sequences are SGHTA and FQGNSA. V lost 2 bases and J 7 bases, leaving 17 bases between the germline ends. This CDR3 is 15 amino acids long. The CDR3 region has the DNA TGTGCCAGCAGCTTAACGGGATCAGAACAGCTTGGCTACACCTTC. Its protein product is CASSLTGSEQLGYTF.

The CDR3 DNA follows: TGTGCCAGCAAGTTTTCCGGGACAGGGGAAAGGAACACTGAAGCTTTCTTT. This gives the protein CASKFSGTGERNTEAFF. The V and J genes are TRBV12-3 or TRBV12-4 and TRBJ1-1; 10 bases agree with TRBD1. V shed 7 bases and J 1 base; nucleotides not matched to a gene: 12. The CDR3 spans 17 residues.

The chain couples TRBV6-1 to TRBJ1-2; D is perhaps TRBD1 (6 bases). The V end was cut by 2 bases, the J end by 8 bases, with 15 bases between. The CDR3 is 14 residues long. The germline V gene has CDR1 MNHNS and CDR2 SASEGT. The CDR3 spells CASSETPDRPGYTF. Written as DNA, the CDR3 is TGTGCCAGCAGTGAAACCCCTGACAGGCCCGGCTACACCTTC.

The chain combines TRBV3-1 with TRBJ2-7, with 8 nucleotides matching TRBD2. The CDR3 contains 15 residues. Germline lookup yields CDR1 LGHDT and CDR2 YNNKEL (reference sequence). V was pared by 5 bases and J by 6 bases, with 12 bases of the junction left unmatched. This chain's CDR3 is CASSYISGADCEQYF. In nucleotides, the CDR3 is TGTGCCAGCAGCTATATTAGCGGGGCAGACTGCGAGCAGTACTTC.

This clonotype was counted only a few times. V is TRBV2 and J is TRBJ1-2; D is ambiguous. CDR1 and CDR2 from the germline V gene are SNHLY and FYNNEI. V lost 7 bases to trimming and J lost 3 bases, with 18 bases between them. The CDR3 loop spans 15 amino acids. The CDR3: CASTIRPSLDYGYTF. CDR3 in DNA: TGTGCCAGCACCATCCGCCCTTCGTTGGACTATGGCTACACCTTC.

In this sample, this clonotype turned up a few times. For the CDR3, the DNA is TGTGCCAGCAGCTCCCACAGGGGAGATACGCAGTATTTT. Residues: CASSSHRGDTQYF. The chain combines TRBV7-2 with TRBJ2-3; 7 bases align to TRBD1. Germline CDR1 reads SGHTA; CDR2 reads FQGNSA. Unmatched junction bases numbered 3, after V lost 4 bases and J lost 5 bases. The CDR3 extends over 13 amino acids. Full variable domain (outside the CDR3, taken from reference TRBV7-2 and TRBJ2-3): GAGVSQSPSNKVTEKGKDVELRCDPISGHTALYWYRQSLGQGLEFLIYFQGNSAPDKSGLPSDRFSAERTGGSVSTLTIQRTQQEDSAVYLCASSSHRGDTQYFGPGTRLTVL.

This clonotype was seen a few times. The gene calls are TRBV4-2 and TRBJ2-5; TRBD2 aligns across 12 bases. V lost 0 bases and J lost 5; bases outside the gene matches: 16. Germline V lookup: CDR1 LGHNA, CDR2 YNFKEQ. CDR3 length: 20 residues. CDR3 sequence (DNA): TGTGCCAGCAGCCAAGATGCTCCGGCAGGACTAGCGGGAACCTGGGAGACCCAGTACTTC. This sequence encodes CASSQDAPAGLAGTWETQYF.

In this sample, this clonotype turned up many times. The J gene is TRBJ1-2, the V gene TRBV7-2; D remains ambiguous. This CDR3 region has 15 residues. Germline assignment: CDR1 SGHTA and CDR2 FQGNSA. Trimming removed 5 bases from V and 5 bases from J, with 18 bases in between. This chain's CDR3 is CASSRRQAIGYGYTF. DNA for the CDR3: TGTGCCAGCAGCCGACGCCAGGCGATTGGATATGGCTACACCTTC.

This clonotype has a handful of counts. CDR3: CASSRIFPSPLHF. CDR3 nucleotides: TGTGCCAGCAGCCGGATTTTTCCGTCACCCCTCCACTTT. The V call is TRBV12-3 or TRBV12-4, the J call TRBJ1-6; D gene unclear. The CDR3 loop spans 13 amino acids. V lost 6 bases, J lost 10 bases, and 13 bases lay in between.

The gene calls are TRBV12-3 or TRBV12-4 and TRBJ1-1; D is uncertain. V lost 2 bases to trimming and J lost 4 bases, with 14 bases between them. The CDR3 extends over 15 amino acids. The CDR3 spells CASSLSQPGGTEAFF. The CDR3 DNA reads TGTGCCAGCAGTTTATCCCAACCGGGAGGCACTGAAGCTTTCTTT.

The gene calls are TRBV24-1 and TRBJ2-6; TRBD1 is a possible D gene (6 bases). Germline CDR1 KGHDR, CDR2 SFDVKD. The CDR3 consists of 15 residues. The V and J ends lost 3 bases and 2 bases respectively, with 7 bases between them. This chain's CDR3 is CATSDPGAGANVLTF. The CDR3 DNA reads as TGTGCCACCAGTGATCCAGGGGCTGGGGCCAACGTCCTGACTTTC.

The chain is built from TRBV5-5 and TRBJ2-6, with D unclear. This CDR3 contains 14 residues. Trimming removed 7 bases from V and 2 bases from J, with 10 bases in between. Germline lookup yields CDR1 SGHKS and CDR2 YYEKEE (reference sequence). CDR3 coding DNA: TGTGCCAGCCTCGGTGGACCTGGGGCCAACGTCCTGACTTTC. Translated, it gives CASLGGPGANVLTF.

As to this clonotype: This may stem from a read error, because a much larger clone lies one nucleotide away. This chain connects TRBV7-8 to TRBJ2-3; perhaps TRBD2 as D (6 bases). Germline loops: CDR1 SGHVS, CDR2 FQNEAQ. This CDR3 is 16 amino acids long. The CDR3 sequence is CVSSFEGLGSTDTQYF. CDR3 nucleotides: TGTGTCAGCAGCTTCGAGGGACTGGGGAGCACAGATACGCAGTATTTT.